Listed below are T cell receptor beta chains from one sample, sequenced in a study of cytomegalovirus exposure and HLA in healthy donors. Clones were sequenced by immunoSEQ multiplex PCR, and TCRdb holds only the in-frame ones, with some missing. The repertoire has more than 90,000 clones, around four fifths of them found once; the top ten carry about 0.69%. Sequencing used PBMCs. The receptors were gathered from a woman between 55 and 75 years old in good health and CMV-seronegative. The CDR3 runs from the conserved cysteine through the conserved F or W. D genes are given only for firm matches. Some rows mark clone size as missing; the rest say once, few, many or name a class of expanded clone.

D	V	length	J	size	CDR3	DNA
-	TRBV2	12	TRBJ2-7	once	CASSPTQYEQYF	TGTGCCAGCAGTCCAACCCAGTACGAGCAGTACTTC
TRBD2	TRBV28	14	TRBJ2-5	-	CASSLASGSETQYF	TGTGCCAGCAGTTTAGCTAGCGGGAGTGAGACCCAGTACTTC
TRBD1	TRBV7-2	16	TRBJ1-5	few	CASSPPDRDLNQPQHF	TGTGCCAGCAGCCCCCCCGACAGGGACCTCAATCAGCCCCAGCATTTT
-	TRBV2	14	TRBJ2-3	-	CASSVQGYTDTQYF	TGTGCCAGCAGTGTGCAGGGGTACACAGATACGCAGTATTTT
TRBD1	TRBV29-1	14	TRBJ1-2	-	CSVRWDRDWSGYTF	TGCAGCGTGAGGTGGGACAGGGACTGGTCGGGCTACACCTTC
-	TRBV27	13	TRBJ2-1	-	CASSLSDFNEQFF	TGTGCCAGCAGTTTATCGGACTTCAATGAGCAGTTCTTC
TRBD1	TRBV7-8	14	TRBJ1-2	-	CASSSAGTGNGYTF	TGTGCCAGCAGCTCCGCCGGGACAGGGAATGGCTACACCTTC
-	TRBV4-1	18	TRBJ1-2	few	CASSYTTGGRNSNYGYTF	TGCGCCAGCAGCTACACAACGGGGGGGCGGAACAGTAACTATGGCTACACCTTC
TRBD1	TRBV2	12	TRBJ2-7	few	CASTGTAYEQYF	TGTGCCAGCACTGGGACAGCCTACGAGCAGTACTTC
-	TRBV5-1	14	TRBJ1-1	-	CASSSMTGNTEAFF	TGCGCCAGCAGCTCGATGACAGGAAACACTGAAGCTTTCTTT
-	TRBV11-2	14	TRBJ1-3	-	CASRLKFLGDTIYF	TGTGCCAGCAGACTGAAGTTCCTCGGGGACACCATATATTTT
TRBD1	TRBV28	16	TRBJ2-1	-	CASSSGQVNSYNEQFF	TGTGCCAGCAGTTCGGGACAGGTGAACTCCTACAATGAGCAGTTCTTC
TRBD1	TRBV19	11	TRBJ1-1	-	CASGGTDEAFF	TGTGCCAGTGGTGGGACAGATGAAGCTTTCTTT
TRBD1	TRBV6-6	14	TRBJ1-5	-	CASSYTGGNQPQHF	TGTGCCAGCAGTTACACAGGGGGTAATCAGCCCCAGCATTTT
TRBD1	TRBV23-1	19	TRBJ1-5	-	CASDSHGQGFGSSNQPQHF	TGCGCCAGTGACTCCCACGGACAGGGGTTCGGGAGCAGCAATCAGCCCCAGCATTTT
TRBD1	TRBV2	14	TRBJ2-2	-	CASTGTANTGELFF	TGTGCCAGCACCGGGACAGCGAACACCGGGGAGCTGTTTTTT
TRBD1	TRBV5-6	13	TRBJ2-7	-	CASSWTGRYEQYF	TGTGCCAGCAGCTGGACAGGGCGCTACGAGCAGTACTTC
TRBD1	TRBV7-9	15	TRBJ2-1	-	CASSLTGTAYNEQFF	TGTGCCAGCAGTCTAACCGGGACAGCCTACAATGAGCAGTTCTTC
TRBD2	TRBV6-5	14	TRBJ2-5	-	CASSYSRGVETQYF	TGTGCCAGCAGTTACTCGCGGGGGGTGGAGACCCAGTACTTC
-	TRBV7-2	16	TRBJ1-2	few	CASSLSSGGGDYGYTF	TGTGCCAGCAGCTTATCCTCCGGGGGGGGAGACTATGGCTACACCTTC
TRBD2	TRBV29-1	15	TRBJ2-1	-	CSVAQRLAGDNEQFF	TGCAGCGTTGCCCAAAGACTAGCGGGGGACAATGAGCAGTTCTTC
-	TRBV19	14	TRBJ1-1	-	CASSIGWANTEAFF	TGTGCCAGTAGTATAGGTTGGGCGAACACTGAAGCTTTCTTT
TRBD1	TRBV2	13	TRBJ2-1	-	CASSGDRNNEQFF	TGTGCCAGCAGTGGGGACAGGAACAATGAGCAGTTCTTC
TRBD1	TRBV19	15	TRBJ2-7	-	CASSIFRDRGYEQYF	TGTGCCAGTAGTATTTTTAGGGACAGGGGCTACGAGCAGTACTTC
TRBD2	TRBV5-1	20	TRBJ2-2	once	CASSLRRQLPGGGNTGELFF	TGCGCCAGCAGCTTGCGGAGACAGCTCCCGGGAGGTGGAAACACCGGGGAGCTGTTTTTT
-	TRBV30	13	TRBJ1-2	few	CAWSVGANYGYTF	TGTGCCTGGAGTGTGGGAGCCAACTATGGCTACACCTTC
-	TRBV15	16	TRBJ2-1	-	CATSRDARASYNEQFF	TGTGCCACCAGCAGAGATGCTAGAGCCTCCTACAATGAGCAGTTCTTC